The next 17 T cell receptor beta chains were all read from a single sample in a study of shared clonotypes between healthy human individuals (TCRdb year 2020). CD8 naive samples were CD45RO-negative cells positively selected for CCR7, giving a CD45RA+CCR7+ population that excluded TemRA cells. The library relied on the immunoSEQ multiplex PCR assay. Held by TCRdb, this immuneACCESS table contains in-frame sequences only and omits some clones. Under half of the omission traces to an unresolved V gene where checked; the cause of the rest is unknown. Across this sample there are roughly 2 million clones, with about 95% seen only once. The ten largest clones represent 0.85% to 1.3% of the sample. The material sequenced was naive CD8+ T cells sorted from blood. What this sample's cell subset or site label stands for: CD45RA+CCR7+. Receptors originate from a man aged 18 to 35 in good health.

The rearrangement uses TRBV6-6 and TRBJ2-3, with unresolved D. V was trimmed by 2 bases and J by 2 bases, leaving 14 bases between them. The germline V gene encodes CDR1 MNHNY and CDR2 SVGAGI (reference sequence). This CDR3 contains 16 residues. The CDR3 coding sequence is TGTGCCAGCAGTTACCCGGTCTCCGGTAACACAGATACGCAGTATTTT. Its translation is CASSYPVSGNTDTQYF.

Remarks on this clone: In the same sample, other DNA sequences code for this CDR3. The V call is TRBV19, the J call TRBJ2-7; D not resolved. Trimming stripped 3 bases from V and 0 bases from J, with 6 bases between. The CDR3 contains 13 residues. Germline-derived CDR1 and CDR2 are LNHDA and SQIVND (reference sequence). This CDR3 is CASSIPSSYEQYF. The CDR3 DNA reads TGTGCCAGTAGTATTCCCAGCTCCTACGAGCAGTACTTC.

A single count supports this clone. The J gene is TRBJ2-7, the V gene TRBV4-1; D might be TRBD1 (6 bases). Trimming took 2 bases from V and 6 from J, leaving 17 bases between them. This CDR3 comprises 15 residues. Looked up from germline, CDR1 is MGHRA and CDR2 is YSYEKL. CDR3 protein: CASSQSTVGGVEQYF. The CDR3 nucleotides read TGCGCCAGCAGCCAATCGACGGTAGGGGGTGTCGAGCAGTACTTC.

Note on this clone: The junction differs from germline at one of its ends, possibly a read error. The rearrangement uses TRBV13 and TRBJ1-1; weak D call: TRBD1 (6 bases). The CDR3 runs 13 residues. Germline V gene sequence: CDR1 PRHDT, CDR2 FYEKMQ (reference sequence). The CDR3 nucleotides read TGTGCCAGCAGCGTAGGGGGTGTAACTGAAGCTTTCTTT. Amino acid sequence: CASSVGGVTEAFF.

The rearrangement links TRBV7-9 to TRBJ2-3; 11 bases fit TRBD2. CDR1 is SEHNR, CDR2 FQNEAQ, per germline (reference sequence). This CDR3 is 15 amino acids long. The V segment lost 5 bases and the J segment 5 bases; nucleotides outside the gene matches: 6. The DNA for the CDR3 is TGTGCCAGCAGCGAGACTAGCGGGATCAAAGATACGCAGTATTTT. Translated: CASSETSGIKDTQYF.

Note on this clone: Distinct nucleotide sequences in the sample also encode this CDR3. The CDR3 reads CASSYAEGEKLFF. CDR3 coding DNA: TGTGCCAGCAGTTATGCTGAGGGCGAAAAACTGTTTTTT. This chain connects TRBV6-5 to TRBJ1-4; no definite D call. Germline CDR1 MNHEY, CDR2 SVGAGI. This CDR3 contains 13 residues. With 3 bases removed from V and 8 bases from J, the gap between germline ends came to 10 bases.

This clone was seen just once. This sequence joins TRBV10-1 and TRBJ2-7; D not resolved. This CDR3 region has 13 residues. CDR1 and CDR2 (germline): WNHNN, SYGVQD (reference sequence). Trimming stripped 3 bases from V and 3 bases from J, with 9 bases between. The CDR3 DNA reads TGCGCCAGCAGTGACAACCTAAACTACGAGCAGTACTTC. It codes for CASSDNLNYEQYF.

The genes are TRBV5-1 and TRBJ2-7; TRBD2 is a possible D gene (5 bases). The V end lost 5 bases, the J end lost 1 base, and 7 bases lay between the germline ends. The germline CDR1 and CDR2 sequences are SGHRS and YFSETQ. The CDR3 runs to 12 residues. CDR3 region: CASRSGSYEQYF. CDR3 DNA sequence: TGCGCCAGCAGAAGCGGATCCTACGAGCAGTACTTC.

The chain couples TRBV7-9 to TRBJ2-1, with 13 bases that match TRBD2. The J segment lost 5 bases and the V segment lost 4 bases, leaving 8 bases of the junction unmatched. Per the germline V gene, CDR1 is SEHNR and CDR2 is FQNEAQ (reference sequence). This CDR3 spans 17 amino acids. CDR3: CASSSTSGGAMDNEQFF. CDR3 nucleotides: TGTGCCAGCAGCTCCACTAGCGGGGGGGCCATGGACAATGAGCAGTTCTTC.

The CDR3 spells CASSAGAYYYEQYF. CDR3 DNA sequence: TGTGCCAGCAGTGCCGGGGCCTATTACTACGAGCAGTACTTC. The chain employs TRBV27 and TRBJ2-7, with D perhaps given as TRBD1 or TRBD2 (5 bases each). Germline V gene lookup returns CDR1 MNHEY and CDR2 SMNVEV (reference sequence). This CDR3 is 14 amino acids long. V shed 5 bases and J shed 3 bases, with 14 bases lying between them.

The chain has TRBV21-1 and TRBJ2-7; the D call in the table, TRBD1, was not verified against the DNA. TRBV21-1 is noted as a pseudogene. The CDR3 is made up of 15 amino acids. CDR3 loop: CASSKPGQGAREQYF. The CDR3 DNA follows: TGTGCCAGCAGCAAACCGGGACAGGGGGCGCGGGAGCAGTACTTC.

The chain couples TRBV6-1 to TRBJ2-7, with a weak D call TRBD2 (6 bases). The V end lost 1 base, the J end lost 4 bases, and 14 bases lay between the germline ends. The length of the CDR3 is 15 residues. CDR1 is MNHNS, CDR2 SASEGT, per germline. CDR3 nucleotides: TGTGCCAGCAGTGAAGTGCGGGGACCATTTTACGAGCAGTACTTC. This sequence encodes CASSEVRGPFYEQYF.

V and J are TRBV7-6 and TRBJ2-7; TRBD1 agrees at 9 bases. This CDR3 spans 15 amino acids. Trimming took 1 base from V and 2 from J; bases not matched to a gene: 3. Germline CDR1 is SGHVS and CDR2 is FNYEAQ. The CDR3 DNA reads TGTGCCAGCAGCTTAGGGACAGGGGAGGCCTACGAGCAGTACTTC. Protein product: CASSLGTGEAYEQYF.

The chain has TRBV7-9 and TRBJ2-7; D tentatively reads TRBD1 or TRBD2 (6 bases each). Germline V gives CDR1 SEHNR, CDR2 FQNEAQ (reference sequence). V was clipped by 1 base and J by 6 bases, with 10 bases between them. This CDR3 has 13 residues. The CDR3 DNA reads TGTGCCAGCAGCTTAGTGGGGGGCTTCGAGCAGTACTTC. This codes for CASSLVGGFEQYF.

CDR3: CASSWGLANEQFF. DNA of the CDR3: TGTGCCAGCAGCTGGGGACTAGCGAATGAGCAGTTCTTC. The rearrangement links TRBV7-9 to TRBJ2-1, with TRBD2 identical over 10 bases. Germline V gives CDR1 SEHNR, CDR2 FQNEAQ (reference sequence). This CDR3 is built from 13 residues. The ends lost 4 bases at V and 7 bases at J; junction bases unmatched: 1.

The J gene is TRBJ2-2, the V gene TRBV15; 9 nucleotides align to TRBD1. This CDR3 is 16 amino acids long. Germline CDR1 and CDR2: LNHNV and YYDKDF (reference sequence). Trimming took 6 bases from V and 4 from J; bases not matched to a gene: 9. The CDR3, as DNA: TGTGCCACCAGTAAGGGACAGGGAATAGTCACCGGGGAGCTGTTTTTT. Translated: CATSKGQGIVTGELFF.

In its sample, this clone was seen once. Other nucleotide sequences from this sample produce the same CDR3. J is TRBJ2-7 and V is TRBV15; 11 bases are a match to TRBD1. With 5 bases clipped from V and 4 bases from J, the junction kept 4 bases outside the gene matches. The CDR3 is made up of 14 amino acids. The germline V gene encodes CDR1 LNHNV and CDR2 YYDKDF (reference sequence). The CDR3 region is CATSPGTGGYEQYF. CDR3 DNA: TGTGCCACCAGCCCCGGGACAGGGGGTTACGAGCAGTACTTC.